Below, 26 T cell receptor beta chains from the same sample are listed, as sequenced in a study of blood T cell repertoires in COVID-19. Generated by immunoSEQ multiplex PCR, the TCRdb table keeps only in-frame clones and is missing some. The table has roughly 180,000 clones, 65% to 85% seen once. Sequencing was carried out using PBMCs or T cells enriched from blood (not recorded which). The receptors were gathered from an older woman who had recovered from COVID-19.

The chain joins TRBV7-3 to TRBJ2-2, with 9 nucleotides matching TRBD2. The CDR3 loop spans 15 amino acids. J was trimmed by 8 bases and V by 0 bases; bases with no gene match: 4. Germline V gives CDR1 SGHTA, CDR2 FQGTGA. CDR3 amino acids: CASSLTSGRAGELFF. Written as DNA, the CDR3 is TGTGCCAGCAGCTTAACTAGCGGGAGAGCTGGGGAGCTGTTTTTT.

The chain has TRBV28 and TRBJ1-1; 9 bases match TRBD1. The CDR3 totals 15 residues. In germline, CDR1 is MDHEN, CDR2 SYDVKM. V trimming: 6 bases; J trimming: 5 bases; junction bases outside the gene matches: 10. The CDR3 region has the DNA TGTGCCAGCAGCCCTTACAGGGGGCGGGGTACTGAAGCTTTCTTT. Translation gives CASSPYRGRGTEAFF. Drawing the rest from reference TRBV28 and TRBJ1-1, the complete variable domain is DVKVTQSSRYLVKRTGEKVFLECVQDMDHENMFWYRQDPGLGLRLIYFSYDVKMKEKGDIPEGYSVSREKKERFSLILESASTNQTSMYLCASSPYRGRGTEAFFGQGTRLTVV.

V and J are TRBV7-9 and TRBJ2-1; 8 bases agree with TRBD2. Per the germline V gene, CDR1 is SEHNR and CDR2 is FQNEAQ (reference sequence). V lost 9 bases to trimming and J lost 0 bases; unmatched junction nucleotides: 1. This CDR3 has 13 amino acids. As DNA, the CDR3 is TGTGCCAGTCTAGCGGGCTCCTACAATGAGCAGTTCTTC. It encodes CASLAGSYNEQFF.

J is TRBJ1-3 and V is TRBV15, with 7 bases that match TRBD1. This CDR3 spans 17 amino acids. V trimming: 1 base; J trimming: 1 base; junction bases outside the gene matches: 7. Germline-derived CDR1 and CDR2 are LNHNV and YYDKDF (reference sequence). CDR3 nucleotide sequence: TGTGCCACCAGCAGAGCGGCAGGGGGAAGGTCTGGAAACACCATATATTTT. It translates to CATSRAAGGRSGNTIYF. Based on the CDR3 plus reference TRBV15 and TRBJ1-3, the full variable domain is DAMVIQNPRYQVTQFGKPVTLSCSQTLNHNVMYWYQQKSSQAPKLLFHYYDKDFNNEADTPDNFQSRRPNTSFCFLDIRSPGLGDTAMYLCATSRAAGGRSGNTIYFGEGSWLTVV.

The V call is TRBV19, the J call TRBJ2-7; D remains unclear. Looked up from germline, CDR1 is LNHDA and CDR2 is SQIVND (reference sequence). V dropped 5 bases and J dropped 5 bases, with 7 bases sitting between them. The CDR3 contains 11 residues. In nucleotides, the CDR3 is TGTGCCAGTAGTTCAAGCCACGAGCAGTACTTC. Amino acid sequence: CASSSSHEQYF.

The sample holds one count of this clone. The J gene is TRBJ1-2, the V gene TRBV3-1 (or the pseudogene TRBV3-2); TRBD1 agrees at 8 bases. CDR1 and CDR2 (germline): LGHDT, YNNKEL (reference sequence). The V and J ends lost 1 base and 8 bases, in that order; junction bases with no gene match: 6. The CDR3 sequence is 14 residues long. The CDR3 sequence: CASSQGQGAFGYTF. The CDR3 DNA reads TGTGCCAGCAGCCAAGGGCAGGGGGCGTTCGGCTACACCTTC.

Here the CDR3 DNA reads TGTGCCTGGAGTGTCCAGTCAGGCCACAAGAACACTGAAGCTTTCTTT. It encodes CAWSVQSGHKNTEAFF. The genes are TRBV30 and TRBJ1-1; the D is unclear. Germline assignment: CDR1 GTSNPN and CDR2 SVGIG (reference sequence). The V end was cut by 0 bases, the J end by 1 base, with 15 bases between. The CDR3 is 16 residues long.

V and J are TRBV27 and TRBJ1-6; maybe TRBD1 (6 bases). Trimming pared 3 bases from V and 8 bases from J, leaving 11 bases between. The CDR3 loop spans 14 amino acids. Germline V gene lookup returns CDR1 MNHEY and CDR2 SMNVEV (reference sequence). Here the CDR3 reads CASSFEGGDSPLHF. Here the CDR3 DNA reads TGTGCCAGCAGTTTCGAAGGGGGTGATTCACCCCTCCACTTT.

This clone was seen a single time. The chain couples TRBV7-9 to TRBJ2-1; D gene uncertain. The CDR3 contains 15 residues. V lost 0 bases and J lost 2, with 8 bases in between. In germline, CDR1 is SEHNR, CDR2 FQNEAQ (reference sequence). CDR3 bases: TGTGCCAGCAGCTTAGCACTGCCAACCTACAATGAGCAGTTCTTC. Amino acids: CASSLALPTYNEQFF.

J is TRBJ1-6 and V is TRBV3-1 (or the pseudogene TRBV3-2), with unresolved D. This CDR3 is built from 13 residues. V lost 2 bases and J 5 bases, leaving 4 bases between the germline ends. Per the germline V gene, CDR1 is LGHDT and CDR2 is YNNKEL (reference sequence). CDR3 sequence reads: CASSQLNNSPLHF. CDR3 DNA: TGTGCCAGCAGCCAACTTAATAATTCACCCCTCCACTTT.

This chain joins TRBV7-2 and TRBJ2-1; TRBD1 might be the D (6 bases). CDR3 length: 15 residues. The V gene lost 3 bases and the J gene lost 3 bases, with 12 bases spanning the gap. Germline-derived CDR1 and CDR2 are SGHTA and FQGNSA. This chain's CDR3 is CASSLPLGGYNEQFF. CDR3 nucleotides: TGTGCCAGCAGCTTGCCTCTAGGGGGCTACAATGAGCAGTTCTTC.

The chain recombines TRBV2 with TRBJ1-1; perhaps TRBD1 as D (6 bases). The length of the CDR3 is 14 residues. V lost 7 bases and J 2 bases, leaving 14 bases between the germline ends. Germline V gene sequence: CDR1 SNHLY, CDR2 FYNNEI. The DNA for the CDR3 is TGTGCCAGCAACCCCGGGACACCCAACACTGAAGCTTTCTTT. As protein: CASNPGTPNTEAFF.

This clone was observed a handful of times. V and J are TRBV5-4 and TRBJ1-2; D not resolved. Germline-derived CDR1 and CDR2 are SGHNT and YYREEE (reference sequence). The CDR3 loop spans 13 amino acids. V was pared by 3 bases and J by 1 base, with 7 bases between. CDR3 protein: CASSSQYNYGYTF. In nucleotides, the CDR3 is TGTGCCAGCAGCTCTCAGTATAACTATGGCTACACCTTC.

The rearrangement uses TRBV9 and TRBJ1-3; the D is unclear. The V gene lost 4 bases and the J gene lost 4 bases, with 18 bases spanning the gap. Per germline, CDR1 SGDLS and CDR2 YYNGEE. The CDR3 runs to 16 residues. CDR3 bases: TGTGCCAGCAGCCCCTCCGGGATAACACTCGGAAACACCATATATTTT. This sequence encodes CASSPSGITLGNTIYF.

The chain has TRBV14 and TRBJ2-3; D may be TRBD2 (5 bases). Germline V gene lookup returns CDR1 SGHDN and CDR2 FVKESK. The V gene lost 4 bases and the J gene lost 0 bases, with 14 bases spanning the gap. This CDR3 has 16 residues. DNA for the CDR3: TGTGCCAGCAGCCCCGGGGTCTACTCTAGCACAGATACGCAGTATTTT. The encoded protein is CASSPGVYSSTDTQYF.

The chain couples TRBV7-9 to TRBJ2-5, with D perhaps TRBD2 (6 bases). The CDR3 consists of 16 residues. The germline gives CDR1 SEHNR, CDR2 FQNEAQ (reference sequence). V was cut by 3 bases and J by 4 bases, with 18 bases left in between. The CDR3 sequence: CASSLFAWGRSETQYF. The CDR3 bases are TGTGCCAGCAGCTTGTTCGCCTGGGGGAGGTCAGAGACCCAGTACTTC.

The chain links TRBV5-1 to TRBJ1-5; 7 bases are shared with TRBD1. There are 14 residues in the CDR3. V trimming: 2 bases; J trimming: 2 bases; junction bases outside the gene matches: 1. The germline V gene encodes CDR1 SGHRS and CDR2 YFSETQ. CDR3 sequence reads: CASSFTGGNQPQHF. In DNA, the CDR3 is TGCGCCAGCAGCTTCACAGGGGGCAATCAGCCCCAGCATTTT.

This chain joins TRBV7-2 and TRBJ2-1; 9 bases match TRBD2. Germline CDR1 and CDR2: SGHTA and FQGNSA. The V and J ends lost 1 base and 8 bases, in that order; junction bases with no gene match: 6. This CDR3 is 15 amino acids long. The CDR3 region is CASSLVSGGIDEQFF. For the CDR3, the DNA is TGTGCCAGCAGCTTAGTGAGCGGGGGGATCGATGAGCAGTTCTTC.

V and J are TRBV7-9 and TRBJ2-2; D is perhaps TRBD2 (6 bases). CDR1 and CDR2 (germline): SEHNR, FQNEAQ (reference sequence). V was pared by 9 bases and J by 6 bases, with 17 bases between. The CDR3 loop spans 14 amino acids. Here the CDR3 DNA reads TGTGCCAGTTTAACAGTAGGGGAGGCCGGGGAGCTGTTTTTT. Translation: CASLTVGEAGELFF. Looking up the rest from reference TRBV7-9 and TRBJ2-2 gives the full variable domain: DTGVSQNPRHKITKRGQNVTFRCDPISEHNRLYWYRQTLGQGPEFLTYFQNEAQLEKSRLLSDRFSAERPKGSFSTLEIQRTEQGDSAMYLCASLTVGEAGELFFGEGSRLTVL.

The chain is built from TRBV6-5 and TRBJ2-3; tentative D call: TRBD2 (6 bases). CDR1 is MNHEY, CDR2 SVGAGI, per germline. The length of the CDR3 is 15 residues. With 2 bases removed from V and 2 bases from J, the gap between germline ends came to 11 bases. The CDR3 sequence is CASSYDGTATDTQYF. The CDR3 coding sequence is TGTGCCAGCAGTTACGACGGGACTGCCACAGATACGCAGTATTTT.

The table lists this clone with a count of one. This rearrangement joins TRBV7-2 to TRBJ1-6; D gene ambiguous. Germline lookup yields CDR1 SGHTA and CDR2 FQGNSA. The CDR3 extends over 15 amino acids. Trimming took 5 bases from V and 9 from J, leaving 17 bases between them. The CDR3 region is CASSGLLGSRSPLHF. The CDR3 region has the DNA TGTGCCAGCAGCGGGCTCCTCGGTTCACGTTCACCCCTCCACTTT. The whole variable domain, remainder taken from reference TRBV7-2 and TRBJ1-6, is GAGVSQSPSNKVTEKGKDVELRCDPISGHTALYWYRQSLGQGLEFLIYFQGNSAPDKSGLPSDRFSAERTGGSVSTLTIQRTQQEDSAVYLCASSGLLGSRSPLHFGNGTRLTVT.

V usage is TRBV7-6 and J usage is TRBJ2-7, with D possibly TRBD1 on 5 matching bases. This CDR3 contains 18 residues. V lost 5 bases and J lost 0, with 23 bases in between. Germline V gene lookup returns CDR1 SGHVS and CDR2 FNYEAQ. CDR3 DNA sequence: TGTGCCAGCAGCCCGATGTTTAGGGTTGGCAGGGTCTCCTACGAGCAGTACTTC. The encoded protein is CASSPMFRVGRVSYEQYF.

The V gene is TRBV12-3 or TRBV12-4, the J gene TRBJ1-3, with D hard to call. Trimming removed 6 bases at V and 9 bases at J, with 12 bases between. This CDR3 comprises 12 residues. The chain's CDR3 is CASRNPGGTIYF. The CDR3, as DNA: TGTGCCAGCAGGAATCCGGGAGGCACCATATATTTT.

This clone showed up just once. The rearrangement joins TRBV5-1 to TRBJ1-1, with a possible D match to TRBD1 (6 bases). This CDR3 is built from 13 residues. CDR1 is SGHRS and CDR2 is YFSETQ in the germline V gene. V gave up 6 bases and J gave up 2 bases, with 11 bases separating them. CDR3: CASTTGGNTEAFF. CDR3 sequence (DNA): TGCGCCAGCACGACAGGTGGTAACACTGAAGCTTTCTTT.

The chain links TRBV5-4 to TRBJ2-3; the D is unclear. Germline CDR1 reads SGHNT; CDR2 reads YYREEE (reference sequence). The CDR3 is 15 amino acids. The V and J ends lost 0 bases and 0 bases respectively, with 8 bases between them. The chain's CDR3 is CASSLAQTSTDTQYF. The CDR3 DNA follows: TGTGCCAGCAGCTTGGCACAGACCAGCACAGATACGCAGTATTTT.

This chain links TRBV5-5 with TRBJ1-4; no definite D call. With 0 bases removed from V and 4 bases from J, the gap between germline ends came to 10 bases. Germline V gene sequence: CDR1 SGHKS, CDR2 YYEKEE (reference sequence). This CDR3 spans 15 amino acids. As DNA, the CDR3 is TGTGCCAGCAGCTTGGCCGCGGGAGTTAATGAAAAACTGTTTTTT. This sequence encodes CASSLAAGVNEKLFF.